These 27 T cell receptor beta chains came from one sample sequenced in a study of T cell changes during pregnancy in multiple sclerosis. Measured with immunoSEQ multiplex PCR; TCRdb has only the in-frame clones, and not every one. The sample holds around 55,000 clones, 90% to 95% seen once. The starting material was CD8+ T cells from peripheral blood mononuclear cells, obtained in the third trimester of pregnancy. The receptors shown here come from a female donor with multiple sclerosis, enrolled in a pregnancy study.

The CDR3 sequence is CASSQQLSQGTQPQHF. CDR3 coding DNA: TGCGCCAGCAGCCAACAACTCAGTCAGGGGACTCAGCCCCAGCATTTT. V gene TRBV4-1 combines with J gene TRBJ1-5; the D gene is possibly TRBD1 (6 bases). Looked up from germline, CDR1 is MGHRA and CDR2 is YSYEKL. The CDR3 extends over 16 amino acids. Trimming took off 2 bases at V and 6 bases at J, with 17 bases between the two ends.

J is TRBJ1-5 and V is TRBV19; 8 nucleotides match TRBD1. Germline CDR1 and CDR2: LNHDA and SQIVND (reference sequence). The CDR3 runs to 14 residues. Losses at the gene ends were 5 bases for V and 7 bases for J; bases not matched to a gene: 7. CDR3 residues: CASSLQGGKQPQHF. The CDR3 DNA sequence: TGTGCCAGTAGTTTACAGGGGGGGAAGCAGCCCCAGCATTTT. Together with reference TRBV19 and TRBJ1-5, the CDR3 gives the full variable domain: DGGITQSPKYLFRKEGQNVTLSCEQNLNHDAMYWYRQDPGQGLRLIYYSQIVNDFQKGDIAEGYSVSREKKESFPLTVTSAQKNPTAFYLCASSLQGGKQPQHFGDGTRLSIL.

This clone has only one observation. The J gene is TRBJ2-1, the V gene TRBV4-1, with 14 bases identical to TRBD2. Losses at the gene ends were 4 bases for V and 10 bases for J; bases not matched to a gene: 6. The CDR3 covers 15 residues. Germline CDR1 and CDR2: MGHRA and YSYEKL. Here the CDR3 reads CASSRGGLAGDEQFF. CDR3 nucleotide sequence: TGCGCCAGCAGCCGAGGGGGACTAGCGGGAGACGAGCAGTTCTTC.

The gene calls are TRBV5-6 and TRBJ2-5; D uncertain. Trimming pared 0 bases from V and 3 bases from J, leaving 12 bases between. This CDR3 spans 15 amino acids. The germline gives CDR1 SGHDT, CDR2 YYEEEE. DNA of the CDR3: TGTGCCAGCAGCTTGGGCGTCACTTCGAAAGAGACCCAGTACTTC. Translation: CASSLGVTSKETQYF.

CDR3: CAISDIGREIWTGELFF. The CDR3 DNA sequence: TGTGCCATCAGTGATATTGGGCGGGAGATATGGACCGGGGAGCTGTTTTTT. This chain links TRBV10-3 with TRBJ2-2; 7 positions match TRBD2. The CDR3 has 17 amino acids. Germline CDR1 is ENHRY and CDR2 is SYGVKD. V lost 3 bases, J lost 5 bases, and 12 bases stayed unmatched.

The V and J genes are TRBV2 and TRBJ1-2; maybe TRBD1 (6 bases). The germline gives CDR1 SNHLY, CDR2 FYNNEI. V lost 6 bases and J lost 2, with 19 bases in between. The CDR3 runs to 16 residues. The CDR3, as DNA: TGTGCCAGCAGGGAGGCTGGACAGCACCCAAACTATGGCTACACCTTC. This sequence encodes CASREAGQHPNYGYTF.

The gene calls are TRBV6-5 and TRBJ2-7, with unresolved D. The CDR3 has 12 residues. The V gene lost 0 bases and the J gene lost 6 bases, with 6 bases spanning the gap. The germline V gene encodes CDR1 MNHEY and CDR2 SVGAGI. In DNA, the CDR3 is TGTGCCAGCAGTTACTCTGGCGGCGAGCAGTACTTC. Its translation: CASSYSGGEQYF.

The chain employs TRBV7-9 and TRBJ2-1, with TRBD1 identical over 7 bases. Germline values: CDR1 SEHNR, CDR2 FQNEAQ (reference sequence). V gave up 5 bases and J gave up 10 bases; unmatched junction bases: 14. CDR3 size: 15 residues. CDR3 sequence reads: CASSGSTSGDREQFF. In nucleotides, the CDR3 is TGTGCCAGCAGCGGATCAACATCCGGGGACAGAGAGCAGTTCTTC.

This clone appeared once. The rearrangement uses TRBV5-5 and TRBJ2-7; tentatively, D is TRBD2 (6 bases). In germline, CDR1 is SGHKS, CDR2 YYEKEE (reference sequence). V was pared by 6 bases and J by 11 bases, with 18 bases between. This CDR3 is 12 amino acids long. The CDR3 loop reads CASNLSGGPEYF. The CDR3 DNA reads TGTGCCAGCAACTTATCCGGGGGACCGGAGTACTTC.

The rearrangement links TRBV4-1 to TRBJ1-4; 8 positions agree with TRBD1. V lost 4 bases to trimming and J lost 6 bases; unmatched junction nucleotides: 7. The CDR3 consists of 15 residues. Germline CDR1 and CDR2: MGHRA and YSYEKL. CDR3 coding DNA: TGCGCCAGCAGCCCCTACAGGGGGGGGGATGAAAAACTGTTTTTT. It yields the protein CASSPYRGGDEKLFF.

The genes are TRBV11-2 and TRBJ2-3; TRBD2 might be the D (6 bases). The V and J ends lost 0 bases and 0 bases respectively, with 10 bases between them. The germline V gene encodes CDR1 SGHAT and CDR2 FQNNGV. The CDR3 length is 16 residues. As DNA, the CDR3 is TGTGCCAGCAGCTTAGATGCGGGGATTAGCACAGATACGCAGTATTTT. Its protein is CASSLDAGISTDTQYF.

The chain joins TRBV19 to TRBJ1-2; weak D call: TRBD1 (5 bases). The CDR3 loop spans 14 amino acids. The germline V gene encodes CDR1 LNHDA and CDR2 SQIVND (reference sequence). V was shortened by 5 bases and J by 1 base, with 11 bases between the two germline ends. The CDR3, as DNA: TGTGCCAGTAGTGGGGGACTGCTTAACTATGGCTACACCTTC. This codes for CASSGGLLNYGYTF.

The chain couples TRBV5-4 to TRBJ2-1; possibly TRBD2 for D (5 bases). Trimming removed 2 bases from V and 5 bases from J, with 8 bases in between. The CDR3 contains 13 residues. CDR1 is SGHNT, CDR2 YYREEE, per germline (reference sequence). The CDR3 is CASSFDGDNEQFF. Here the CDR3 DNA reads TGTGCCAGCAGCTTCGACGGGGACAATGAGCAGTTCTTC.

The chain links TRBV13 to TRBJ2-3; no clear D. CDR1 and CDR2 (germline): PRHDT, FYEKMQ (reference sequence). V gave up 3 bases and J gave up 2 bases, with 6 bases separating them. The CDR3 spans 13 residues. CDR3 in DNA: TGTGCCAGCAGCTTGGCATACACAGATACGCAGTATTTT. Protein product: CASSLAYTDTQYF.

This chain links TRBV29-1 with TRBJ2-3, with D tentatively TRBD2 (6 bases). Germline-derived CDR1 and CDR2 are SQVTM and ANQGSEA. The CDR3 length is 14 residues. V lost 3 bases and J lost 2, with 12 bases in between. This CDR3 is CSVELADYTDTQYF. CDR3 in DNA: TGCAGCGTTGAGTTAGCGGATTACACAGATACGCAGTATTTT.

This chain connects TRBV4-1 to TRBJ2-7, with TRBD1 matching 7 bases. Germline CDR1 MGHRA, CDR2 YSYEKL. Losses at the gene ends were 2 bases for V and 12 bases for J; bases not matched to a gene: 7. The CDR3 extends over 12 amino acids. The CDR3 region is CASSQPGQELYF. Written as DNA, the CDR3 is TGCGCCAGCAGCCAACCCGGACAGGAACTGTACTTC.

In nucleotides, the CDR3 is TGTGCCAGCAGTTACGGTAGAGGTGAGCAGTTCTTC. It yields the protein CASSYGRGEQFF. The genes are TRBV6-5 and TRBJ2-1; D uncertain. The ends were cut back, 2 bases at V and 9 bases at J, with 8 bases in the middle. Germline V gene data show CDR1 as MNHEY and CDR2 as SVGAGI. The CDR3 has 12 amino acids.

The rearrangement uses TRBV14 and TRBJ1-4; D uncertain. The CDR3 runs 15 residues. Germline-derived CDR1 and CDR2 are SGHDN and FVKESK. V lost 1 base to trimming and J lost 3 bases, with 9 bases between them. The CDR3 protein is CASSQVAGPNEKLFF. Written as DNA, the CDR3 is TGTGCCAGCAGCCAAGTTGCGGGTCCTAATGAAAAACTGTTTTTT.

This sequence joins TRBV13 and TRBJ1-4; D not resolved. Looked up from germline, CDR1 is PRHDT and CDR2 is FYEKMQ (reference sequence). V lost 5 bases and J 8 bases, leaving 12 bases between the germline ends. This CDR3 spans 13 amino acids. The CDR3 spells CASSDEGGEKLFF. For the CDR3, the DNA is TGTGCCAGCAGCGACGAAGGCGGGGAAAAACTGTTTTTT. Full variable domain (remainder filled in from reference TRBV13 and TRBJ1-4): AAGVIQSPRHLIKEKRETATLKCYPIPRHDTVYWYQQGPGQDPQFLISFYEKMQSDKGSIPDRFSAQQFSDYHSELNMSSLELGDSALYFCASSDEGGEKLFFGSGTQLSVL.

This chain joins TRBV27 and TRBJ2-7; tentatively, D is TRBD2 (6 bases). The CDR3 loop spans 15 amino acids. Germline-derived CDR1 and CDR2 are MNHEY and SMNVEV (reference sequence). Trimming took off 0 bases at V and 3 bases at J, with 12 bases between the two ends. The CDR3 sequence is CASSLSGTPGYEQYF. In DNA, the CDR3 is TGTGCCAGCAGTTTATCCGGGACTCCAGGCTACGAGCAGTACTTC.

The genes are TRBV4-1 and TRBJ2-2; 7 bases are shared with TRBD1. The CDR3 length is 14 residues. The germline V gene encodes CDR1 MGHRA and CDR2 YSYEKL. V lost 4 bases and J lost 3; bases outside the gene matches: 2. In DNA, the CDR3 is TGCGCCAGCAGCCCGGGGACAGACACCGGGGAGCTGTTTTTT. It yields the protein CASSPGTDTGELFF.

The J gene is TRBJ2-3, the V gene TRBV7-9; possible D gene TRBD1, 6 bases. The CDR3 runs 15 residues. The ends were cut back, 1 base at V and 6 bases at J, with 14 bases in the middle. Germline values: CDR1 SEHNR, CDR2 FQNEAQ (reference sequence). CDR3 nucleotide sequence: TGTGCCAGCAGCTTAGTGACAGGAGGTCGGGATACGCAGTATTTT. Translation: CASSLVTGGRDTQYF.

The chain carries TRBV5-6 and TRBJ1-6; the match to TRBD1 covers 7 bases. CDR1 SGHDT and CDR2 YYEEEE come from the germline V gene. After removal of 4 bases from V and 10 bases from J, the junction contained 5 bases not matched to a gene. This CDR3 has 13 amino acids. In DNA form, the CDR3 reads TGTGCCAGCAGCCCAAACAGGGGCTCACCCCTCCACTTT. Protein product: CASSPNRGSPLHF.

The chain employs TRBV19 and TRBJ2-7; TRBD1 agrees at 7 bases. Germline V gives CDR1 LNHDA, CDR2 SQIVND (reference sequence). V was pared by 3 bases and J by 2 bases, with 4 bases of the junction left unmatched. The CDR3 contains 14 residues. In nucleotides, the CDR3 is TGTGCCAGTAGTATCGACAGGGAAACCTACGAGCAGTACTTC. Protein sequence: CASSIDRETYEQYF. Filled out from reference TRBV19 and TRBJ2-7, the complete variable domain reads DGGITQSPKYLFRKEGQNVTLSCEQNLNHDAMYWYRQDPGQGLRLIYYSQIVNDFQKGDIAEGYSVSREKKESFPLTVTSAQKNPTAFYLCASSIDRETYEQYFGPGTRLTVT.

The gene calls are TRBV19 and TRBJ2-7; 7 nucleotides agree with TRBD1. Germline V gene data show CDR1 as LNHDA and CDR2 as SQIVND (reference sequence). CDR3 size: 14 residues. Unmatched junction bases numbered 8, after V lost 7 bases and J lost 2 bases. CDR3 DNA sequence: TGTGCCAGTACCTCCGGGACAGAGGCCTACGAGCAGTACTTC. It codes for CASTSGTEAYEQYF.

V is TRBV6-1 and J is TRBJ2-7; the match to TRBD2 covers 10 bases. The V gene's germline CDR1 is MNHNS and CDR2 SASEGT. The CDR3 length is 17 residues. V was clipped by 3 bases and J by 6 bases; unmatched bases: 14. The CDR3: CASSEVPPSGRVSEQYF. The CDR3 region has the DNA TGTGCCAGCAGTGAGGTTCCTCCCAGCGGGAGGGTTTCCGAGCAGTACTTC.

V is TRBV6-6 and J is TRBJ2-3; D unclear. The V gene lost 5 bases and the J gene lost 5 bases, with 8 bases spanning the gap. The CDR3 contains 12 residues. The germline V gene has CDR1 MNHNY and CDR2 SVGAGI (reference sequence). This CDR3 reads CASSPRVDTQYF. The CDR3 nucleotides read TGTGCCAGCAGTCCGCGTGTAGATACGCAGTATTTT.